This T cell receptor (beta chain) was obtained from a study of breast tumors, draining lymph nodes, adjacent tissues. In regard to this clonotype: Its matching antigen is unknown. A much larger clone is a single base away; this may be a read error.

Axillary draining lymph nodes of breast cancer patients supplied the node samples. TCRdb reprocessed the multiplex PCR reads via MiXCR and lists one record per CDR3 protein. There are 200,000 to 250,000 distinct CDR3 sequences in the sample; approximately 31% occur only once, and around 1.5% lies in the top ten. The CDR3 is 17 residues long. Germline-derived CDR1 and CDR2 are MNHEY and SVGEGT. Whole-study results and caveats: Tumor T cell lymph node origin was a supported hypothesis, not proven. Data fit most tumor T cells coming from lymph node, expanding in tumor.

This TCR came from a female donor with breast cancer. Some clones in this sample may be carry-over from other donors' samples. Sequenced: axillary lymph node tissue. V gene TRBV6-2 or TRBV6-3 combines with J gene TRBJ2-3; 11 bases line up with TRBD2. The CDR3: CVSSSLTSGVRTDTQYF. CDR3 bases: TGTGTCAGCAGTTCCCTGACTAGCGGGGTTCGCACAGATACGCAGTATTTT.